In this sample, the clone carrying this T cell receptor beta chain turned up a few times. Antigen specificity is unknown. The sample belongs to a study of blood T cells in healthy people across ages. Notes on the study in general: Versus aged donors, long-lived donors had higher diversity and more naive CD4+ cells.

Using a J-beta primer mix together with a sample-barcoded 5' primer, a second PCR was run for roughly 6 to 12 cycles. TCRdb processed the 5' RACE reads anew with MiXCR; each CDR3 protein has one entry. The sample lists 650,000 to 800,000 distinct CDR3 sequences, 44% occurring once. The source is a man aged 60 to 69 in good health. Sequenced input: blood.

CDR3 nucleotide sequence: TGCAGTGCTATTTGGGGGGCTCTGAATGAGCAGTTCTTC. Amino acids: CSAIWGALNEQFF. V and J are TRBV20-1 and TRBJ2-1; TRBD1 or TRBD2 may be the D gene (6 bases each). Germline-derived CDR1 and CDR2 are DFQATT and SNEGSKA (reference sequence). The CDR3 runs to 13 residues. Trimming cost V 4 bases and J 7 bases, with 14 bases left between them.